This TCR beta chain was sequenced during a study of cytomegalovirus exposure and HLA in healthy donors. In the PCR, 60 Vbeta and 13 Jbeta primers were used. In the source study's methods: As a later analysis found, there were around 86 million unique TCR beta chains, of which roughly 11 million were shared. Profiling relied on immunoSEQ multiplex PCR, and the TCRdb table lists in-frame clones only, not all of them. V and J calls and clone size are as listed in that table; D and trimming were resolved from the DNA. The sample comprises around 190,000 clones, about 85% of which are singletons, and about 1.1% rests with the top ten. This CDR3 spans 17 amino acids. CDR1 is SGHNT and CDR2 is YYREEE in the germline V gene (reference sequence). With 0 bases clipped from V and 8 bases from J, the junction kept 6 bases outside the gene matches. This clone was observed a handful of times. Its target is unknown.

Findings and caveats of the study: Presence/absence analyses supposed approximately even sequencing depth among donors. Being productive about 90% or about 30% of the time was typical of most TCR beta V segments in an earlier analysis. The study recorded about 150 TCR beta chains that were cytomegalovirus-associated.

The chain carries TRBV5-4 and TRBJ2-1; 15 bases fit TRBD2. The sequence came from a boy under 10 years old in good health and CMV-seronegative. Sequencing was done on a sample of PBMCs. The DNA of the CDR3 is TGTGCCAGCAGCTTGGGAGGACTAGCGGGAGGGGTCGATGAGCAGTTCTTC. It yields the protein CASSLGGLAGGVDEQFF.